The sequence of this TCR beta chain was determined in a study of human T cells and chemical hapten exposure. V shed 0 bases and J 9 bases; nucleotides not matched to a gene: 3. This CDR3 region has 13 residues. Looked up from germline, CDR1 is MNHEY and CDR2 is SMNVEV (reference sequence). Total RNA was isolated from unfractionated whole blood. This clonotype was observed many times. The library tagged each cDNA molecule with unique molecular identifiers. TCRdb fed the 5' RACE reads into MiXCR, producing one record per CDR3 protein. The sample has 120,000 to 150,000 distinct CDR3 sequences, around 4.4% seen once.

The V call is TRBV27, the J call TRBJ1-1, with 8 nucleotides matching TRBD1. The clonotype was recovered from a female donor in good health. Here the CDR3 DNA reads TGTGCCAGCAGTTTATCCGGGACAGGTAAAGCTTTCTTT. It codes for CASSLSGTGKAFF.